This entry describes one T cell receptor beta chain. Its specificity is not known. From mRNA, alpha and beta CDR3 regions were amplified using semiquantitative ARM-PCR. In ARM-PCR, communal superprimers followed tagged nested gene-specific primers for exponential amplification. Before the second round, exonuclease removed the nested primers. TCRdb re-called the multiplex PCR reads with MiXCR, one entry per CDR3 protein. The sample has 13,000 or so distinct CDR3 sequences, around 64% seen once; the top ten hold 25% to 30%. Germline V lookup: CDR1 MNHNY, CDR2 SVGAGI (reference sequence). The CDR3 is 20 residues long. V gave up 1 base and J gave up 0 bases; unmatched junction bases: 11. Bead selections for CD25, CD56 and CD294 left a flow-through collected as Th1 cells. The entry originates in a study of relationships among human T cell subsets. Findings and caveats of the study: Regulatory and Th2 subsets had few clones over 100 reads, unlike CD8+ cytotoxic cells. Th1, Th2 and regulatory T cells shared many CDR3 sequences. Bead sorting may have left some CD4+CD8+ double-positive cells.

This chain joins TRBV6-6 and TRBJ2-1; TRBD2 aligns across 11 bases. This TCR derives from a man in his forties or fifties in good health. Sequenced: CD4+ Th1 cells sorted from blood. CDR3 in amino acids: CASSYYPPTSGGSSYNEQFF. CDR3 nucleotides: TGTGCCAGCAGTTACTATCCTCCAACTAGCGGGGGCAGCTCCTACAATGAGCAGTTCTTC.